This TCR beta chain appears in the sequencing data of a study of T cell responses to AZD1222 COVID-19 vaccine. CDR1 and CDR2 from the germline V gene are MNHEY and SVGAGI. Trimming took 1 base from V and 3 from J, leaving 9 bases between them. The CDR3 contains 14 residues. Here immunoSEQ multiplex PCR was the method, and the copy in TCRdb shows in-frame clones only, minus some. The table lists 150,000 to 180,000 clones, 80% to 90% of them singletons. This chain connects TRBV6-5 to TRBJ1-1; D call uncertain. The receptor's source is an adult in good health. Sequencing used peripheral blood, obtained on day 0 of MenACWY control vaccination. The CDR3 here is CASSYYRVDTEAFF. The CDR3 DNA is TGTGCCAGCAGTTACTATAGGGTTGACACTGAAGCTTTCTTT.